Presented here are 16 T cell receptor beta chains from one specimen sequenced in a study of cytotoxic CD8 clonotypes in ibrutinib-treated CLL. The table came from immunoSEQ multiplex PCR; TCRdb's copy has only in-frame clones and leaves some out. Altogether approximately 100,000 clones are present, almost 80% being singletons, with the ten largest covering about 32%. The sample consisted of PBMCs, taken after 12 months of ibrutinib treatment. These receptors were collected from a human donor with chronic lymphocytic leukemia.

This chain links TRBV5-1 with TRBJ1-5; weak D call: TRBD1 (6 bases). The V gene's germline CDR1 is SGHRS and CDR2 YFSETQ. Trimming pared 0 bases from V and 1 base from J, leaving 8 bases between. This CDR3 contains 15 residues. The CDR3 loop reads CASSLEGTSNQPQHF. DNA of the CDR3: TGCGCCAGCAGCTTGGAGGGGACAAGCAATCAGCCCCAGCATTTT. Full variable domain (outside the CDR3, taken from reference TRBV5-1 and TRBJ1-5): KAGVTQTPRYLIKTRGQQVTLSCSPISGHRSVSWYQQTPGQGLQFLFEYFSETQRNKGNFPGRFSGRQFSNSRSEMNVSTLELGDSALYLCASSLEGTSNQPQHFGDGTRLSIL.

This sequence joins TRBV5-8 and TRBJ1-1; 7 bases are a match to TRBD1. CDR3 size: 15 residues. V lost 3 bases and J lost 2; bases outside the gene matches: 7. The germline gives CDR1 SGHTS, CDR2 YDEGEE. The CDR3 loop reads CASSSTGVQNTEAFF. The DNA of the CDR3 is TGTGCCAGCAGCTCAACAGGGGTCCAAAACACTGAAGCTTTCTTT.

The V and J genes are TRBV6-1 and TRBJ1-5, with D hard to call. Germline V CDR1 and CDR2: MNHNS, SASEGT. V was pared by 4 bases and J by 4 bases, with 17 bases between. The CDR3 has 16 residues. The CDR3 DNA reads as TGTGCCAGCAGTGGAGGAATCTCCAGGACTAATCAGCCCCAGCATTTT. It translates to CASSGGISRTNQPQHF.

The CDR3 loop reads CATSRDQEEQYF. CDR3 DNA sequence: TGTGCCACCAGCAGAGATCAGGAGGAGCAGTACTTC. The V call is TRBV15, the J call TRBJ2-7; unclear D gene. The CDR3 contains 12 residues. The germline V gene encodes CDR1 LNHNV and CDR2 YYDKDF (reference sequence). V was trimmed by 0 bases and J by 7 bases, leaving 7 bases between them. Drawing the rest from reference TRBV15 and TRBJ2-7, the complete variable domain is DAMVIQNPRYQVTQFGKPVTLSCSQTLNHNVMYWYQQKSSQAPKLLFHYYDKDFNNEADTPDNFQSRRPNTSFCFLDIRSPGLGDTAMYLCATSRDQEEQYFGPGTRLTVT.

This chain connects TRBV5-1 to TRBJ1-5; 9 positions agree with TRBD1. The ends lost 4 bases at V and 5 bases at J; junction bases unmatched: 7. Germline V gene data show CDR1 as SGHRS and CDR2 as YFSETQ. This CDR3 has 15 amino acids. The CDR3 loop is CASSPAGQGHQPQHF. In DNA, the CDR3 is TGCGCCAGCAGCCCGGCCGGACAGGGGCATCAGCCCCAGCATTTT.

This chain connects TRBV10-2 to TRBJ1-4; maybe TRBD1 (5 bases). Trimming cost V 0 bases and J 12 bases, with 5 bases left between them. The germline V gene has CDR1 WSHSY and CDR2 SAAADI. This CDR3 contains 11 residues. DNA of the CDR3: TGCGCCAGCAGTGAGTCAGGGGAACTGTTTTTT. Encoded protein: CASSESGELFF.

V usage is TRBV7-2 and J usage is TRBJ2-7; D is ambiguous. Trimming cost V 1 base and J 4 bases, with 11 bases left between them. The CDR3 length is 14 residues. Germline lookup yields CDR1 SGHTA and CDR2 FQGNSA. In nucleotides, the CDR3 is TGTGCCAGCAGCTTAGGGTCCACGCAATACGAGCAGTACTTC. Translation: CASSLGSTQYEQYF.

The rearrangement links TRBV9 to TRBJ2-3; a weak D match, TRBD2 (6 bases). Trimming took 0 bases from V and 0 from J, leaving 11 bases between them. This CDR3 is 16 amino acids long. The germline gives CDR1 SGDLS, CDR2 YYNGEE. The DNA for the CDR3 is TGTGCCAGCAGCGTAGCGGCGGGGCTAAGCACAGATACGCAGTATTTT. Encoded protein: CASSVAAGLSTDTQYF.

This clone was counted between two and nine times. V gene TRBV7-2 combines with J gene TRBJ2-7; TRBD1 agrees at 12 bases. The germline gives CDR1 SGHTA, CDR2 FQGNSA. The CDR3 is made up of 14 amino acids. Losses at the gene ends were 6 bases for V and 7 bases for J; bases not matched to a gene: 7. The CDR3 here is CASRSGQGAGEQYF. The CDR3 bases are TGTGCCAGCAGGTCGGGACAGGGGGCAGGAGAGCAGTACTTC. The complete variable domain, with remaining parts taken from reference TRBV7-2 and TRBJ2-7, reads GAGVSQSPSNKVTEKGKDVELRCDPISGHTALYWYRQSLGQGLEFLIYFQGNSAPDKSGLPSDRFSAERTGGSVSTLTIQRTQQEDSAVYLCASRSGQGAGEQYFGPGTRLTVT.

This clone was seen only once. The chain links TRBV7-2 to TRBJ2-1; D unresolved. Deletions cut 1 base from V and 6 bases from J, with 7 bases between. The CDR3 totals 13 residues. The germline V gene encodes CDR1 SGHTA and CDR2 FQGNSA. The CDR3 sequence: CASSLEFANEQFF. The CDR3 nucleotides read TGTGCCAGCAGCTTAGAGTTCGCCAATGAGCAGTTCTTC.

The V and J genes are TRBV5-1 and TRBJ2-7; D gene ambiguous. The CDR3 loop spans 13 amino acids. The germline V gene has CDR1 SGHRS and CDR2 YFSETQ. Trimming removed 2 bases at V and 3 bases at J, with 9 bases between. The CDR3 DNA sequence: TGCGCCAGCAGCTTTTACTCGGACTACGAGCAGTACTTC. Its protein product is CASSFYSDYEQYF.

V usage is TRBV7-9 and J usage is TRBJ1-4; D is uncertain. V was pared by 6 bases and J by 8 bases, with 7 bases between. Germline loops: CDR1 SEHNR, CDR2 FQNEAQ (reference sequence). The CDR3 totals 11 residues. The chain's CDR3 is CASRLTEKLFF. The CDR3 DNA reads TGTGCCAGCAGATTAACGGAAAAACTGTTTTTT.

The chain joins TRBV19 to TRBJ2-2; TRBD1 matches 8 bases. The germline gives CDR1 LNHDA, CDR2 SQIVND (reference sequence). The CDR3 has 15 residues. With V trimmed by 6 bases and J by 0 bases, 3 bases remained unmatched. The CDR3 here is CASSATGANTGELFF. The CDR3 DNA sequence: TGTGCCAGTAGCGCGACAGGGGCGAACACCGGGGAGCTGTTTTTT.

This clone was detected many times. The chain links TRBV2 to TRBJ1-4; D remains ambiguous. The length of the CDR3 is 13 residues. Trimming took 4 bases from V and 7 from J, leaving 10 bases between them. In germline, CDR1 is SNHLY, CDR2 FYNNEI. The CDR3 here is CASSAGGFEKLFF. The DNA of the CDR3 is TGTGCCAGCAGTGCAGGAGGGTTTGAAAAACTGTTTTTT.

This clone was observed a handful of times. The chain carries TRBV30 and TRBJ2-3; D is unclear. The germline V gene encodes CDR1 GTSNPN and CDR2 SVGIG (reference sequence). V was trimmed by 1 base and J by 2 bases, leaving 7 bases between them. The CDR3 covers 13 residues. The CDR3 reads CAWSGVTTDTQYF. The CDR3 nucleotides are TGTGCCTGGAGTGGGGTAACCACAGATACGCAGTATTTT.

This chain uses TRBV9 with TRBJ2-3; 8 bases match TRBD2. The germline V gene encodes CDR1 SGDLS and CDR2 YYNGEE. J was trimmed by 0 bases and V by 0 bases; bases with no gene match: 9. The CDR3 contains 18 residues. This chain's CDR3 is CASSVGVAGGSSTDTQYF. As DNA, the CDR3 is TGTGCCAGCAGCGTAGGGGTGGCGGGGGGCTCTAGCACAGATACGCAGTATTTT.